This T cell receptor (beta chain) was identified during a study of CD4 T cell repertoires in COVID-19. Study-level points and caveats: Sharing of several most expanded SARS-CoV-2-reactive clonotypes across memory subsets suggested intraclonal diversification. Between roughly 6 and 26% of SARS-CoV-2 clonotypes also appeared in SARS-CoV and/or HKU1 spike cultures.

By its share, this clone is medium-sized. Its cognate antigen is unknown. From germline, CDR1 is MNHNS and CDR2 SASEGT. The CDR3 is 14 residues long. V was clipped by 5 bases and J by 7 bases; unmatched bases: 9. Mild-to-severe COVID-19 survivors were the donors. TCRdb's table, derived via immunoSEQ multiplex PCR, lists solely in-frame clones and lacks some. The data contain about 1,700 clones, 16% of them singletons. The sequencing used memory CD4+ T cells, cultured in vitro, collected after recovery from COVID-19. The receptor comes from a human donor who had COVID-19. V is TRBV6-1 and J is TRBJ2-7; 9 nucleotides align to TRBD1. The CDR3 DNA follows: TGTGCCAGCAGTCCGGGACAGGGTAAAAAAGAGCAGTACTTC. This codes for CASSPGQGKKEQYF.